A few counts support the clone carrying this T cell receptor beta chain. Its antigen is as yet unknown. Primers: 60 Vbeta forward and 13 Jbeta reverse. In the source study's methods: A later analysis tallied approximately 87 million unique TCR beta chains, about 11 million of them shared. TCRdb keeps only in-frame clones here, not all; method: immunoSEQ multiplex PCR. V and J calls and clone size are given by that table; D and trimming were obtained from the DNA. This repertoire shows some 90,000 clones, around 77% found once; its top ten account for 0.55% to 0.65%. The data were obtained in a study of cytomegalovirus exposure and HLA in healthy donors. Broader study findings: Reported performance of the classifier showed diagnosis of cytomegalovirus status with high specificity and sensitivity. In a later analysis, HLA-C alleles had the fewest associated TCRs, DRB1 alleles the most. In vitro checks showed that a few CMV-associated chains really do target CMV antigens.

The germline V gene has CDR1 SGHDT and CDR2 YYEEEE. V was trimmed by 4 bases and J by 4 bases, leaving 18 bases between them. CDR3 size: 16 residues. Sequenced material: PBMCs. The receptor was isolated from a man aged 25 to 40 in good health and CMV-seronegative. The chain combines TRBV5-6 with TRBJ2-1, with D maybe TRBD2 (6 bases). The CDR3 loop reads CASSRKGAGTYNEQFF. CDR3 DNA sequence: TGTGCCAGCAGCCGGAAAGGGGCGGGAACGTACAATGAGCAGTTCTTC.